This T cell receptor (beta chain) was sequenced in a study of cytotoxic CD8 clonotypes in ibrutinib-treated CLL. Details on this clone: The antigen is not known.

The CDR3 runs to 16 residues. V dropped 5 bases and J dropped 0; count of bases not matched to a gene: 5. Germline lookup yields CDR1 SGHAT and CDR2 FQNNGV. PBMCs that had been cryopreserved were the source of approximately 2 micrograms of genomic DNA for TCR beta libraries. Study-level findings and limits: Clonality went up at ibrutinib response and then declined back toward baseline at progression. Clonality (at baseline) was higher than in age-matched healthy donors and tracked circulating CD8+ T-cell counts.

Clones were sequenced by immunoSEQ multiplex PCR, and TCRdb holds only the in-frame ones, with some missing. The sample has some 50,000 clones, roughly 76% seen once. The sequence derives from a human donor with chronic lymphocytic leukemia. Material: PBMCs, obtained after 12 months of ibrutinib treatment. The J gene is TRBJ2-2, the V gene TRBV11-2; 8 bases fit TRBD2. The CDR3 is CASSRIAGSNTGELFF. CDR3 DNA: TGTGCCAGCAGCCGAATAGCGGGGTCGAACACCGGGGAGCTGTTTTTT.